The entry that follows covers one T cell receptor (beta chain) sequence. Its cognate antigen has yet to be identified. Qualities for individual bases were not recorded, and no much larger clone is one base off. The collaborating institutions used their own protocols to collect whole blood in K2EDTA tubes. Collaborator samples were shipped for TCRbeta analysis as frozen whole blood, isolated PBMCs, or DNA extracted from either sample type. TCRbeta CDR3 regions were amplified from genomic DNA by means of the immunoSEQ Assay, a bias-controlled multiplex PCR. Regarding the original processing steps: Within the assay, amplification of reference gene primers was used to estimate how many nucleated cells each sample contained. Sequence reads were collapsed and filtered to measure the absolute abundance of every unique TCRbeta CDR3 rearrangement. For each sample, productive Simpson clonality was calculated as the square root of Simpson's diversity index across productive rearrangements. TCRdb limited this immuneACCESS table to in-frame rearrangements with V and J called. A share of clones is missing; checked studies link under half to unresolved V genes, and the rest is unexplained. V and J calls and clone size follow that table, whereas D and trimming were derived from the DNA. Counted in this sample were some 190,000 clones; 75% to 90% of them appeared once. The ten largest clones take up 11% of the sample.

This record belongs to a study of blood T cell repertoires in COVID-19 (dated by TCRdb to the early 2020s). About the study as a whole: Samples from collaborators originated in the United States, Italy and Spain and spanned both the acute and convalescent phases of COVID-19. Where HLA class I and class II types were available, the types were taken from metadata supplied by the sample provider, not from assay-based typing. Samples were obtained from the ongoing ImmuneRACE study (first 160 participants) and from 1,254 subjects provided by 6 global collaborators. Sample metadata almost always included a de-identified subject ID, COVID-19 status, age in years and sex. The repertoires were released in a freely available public database meant as a resource for research on the immune response to SARS-CoV-2. Subjects who had been exposed to COVID-19, were actively infected with it, or had recovered from it provided the deeply sampled blood TCRbeta repertoires that made up the dataset. The material from the prospective study consisted of cDNA or gDNA derived from T cells, B-cell-depleted T cells, or PBMCs.

Beyond this particular receptor, the publication reports: The amount of clinical and demographic metadata varied by source and participant and was provided uncurated.

Counted from cysteine to phenylalanine, this CDR3 has 15 amino acids. Left in the record is the CDR3 DNA by itself, 45 bases read in frame from the first base. CDR1 and CDR2 (MNHEY, SMNVEV) derive from the germline V gene (reference sequence). Trimming at the junction amounts to 6 bases on V and 0 bases on J, and the germline ends lie 9 bases apart. This receptor was identified in a human donor with active or convalescent COVID-19. The donor label of this sample is uncertain. The sequenced sample consisted of peripheral blood. The V gene is TRBV27 and the J gene is TRBJ2-6; the D gene is perhaps TRBD1, on 5 matching bases. The DNA is TGTGCCAGCAGCAAGACAGTCTCTGGGGCCAACGTCCTGACTTTC. It specifies CASSKTVSGANVLTF.